These 22 T cell receptor beta chains originate from one sample sequenced in a study of CD8+CD57+ T cells in acquired aplastic anemia. Profiling that covered TCR beta VDJ and CDR3 relied on genomic DNA as its template. TCRdb ran MiXCR on the reads and lists one entry per CDR3 protein. This table holds about 120,000 distinct CDR3 sequences, roughly 55% found once. Previously, flow cytometry had revealed CD8+CD57+ cell expansion in the patients chosen for sequencing. Sequenced material: sorted CD4+, CD8+, or CD8+CD57+ T cells (not recorded which) from PBMCs. Source of these receptors: a human donor with aplastic anemia.

The rearrangement links TRBV11-1 to TRBJ2-1, with 9 nucleotides matching TRBD2. The germline V gene has CDR1 SGHAT and CDR2 FQDESV (reference sequence). V was pared by 5 bases and J by 5 bases, with 7 bases of the junction left unmatched. The CDR3 contains 15 residues. The CDR3 DNA follows: TGTGCCAGCAGCATCACTAGCGGGCCTCACAATGAGCAGTTCTTC. Translated: CASSITSGPHNEQFF.

This chain joins TRBV20-1 and TRBJ2-7; TRBD2 is a possible D gene (6 bases). The V and J ends lost 4 bases and 5 bases respectively, with 15 bases between them. Germline V gene lookup returns CDR1 DFQATT and CDR2 SNEGSKA (reference sequence). The CDR3 runs 13 residues. The CDR3, as DNA: TGCAGTGCTACGACGGCTAGCGCTGACGAGCAGTACTTC. It codes for CSATTASADEQYF.

The chain joins TRBV2 to TRBJ2-3; TRBD1 matches 9 bases. CDR1 is SNHLY, CDR2 FYNNEI, per germline. This CDR3 spans 16 amino acids. J gave up 0 bases and V 4 bases, and 5 bases lay outside the gene matches. CDR3 bases: TGTGCCAGCAGTGGGACAGGGGATCTGAGCACAGATACGCAGTATTTT. This sequence encodes CASSGTGDLSTDTQYF.

The chain joins TRBV15 to TRBJ1-5, with D perhaps matching TRBD1 (5 bases). Trimming stripped 0 bases from V and 6 bases from J, with 12 bases between. CDR3 length: 15 residues. Germline V gene data show CDR1 as LNHNV and CDR2 as YYDKDF (reference sequence). The CDR3 loop reads CATSRDLGRAQPQHF. The CDR3 coding sequence is TGTGCCACCAGCAGAGATCTGGGCAGGGCTCAGCCCCAGCATTTT.

This chain uses TRBV6-5 with TRBJ1-2; D may be TRBD1 (5 bases). V lost 7 bases to trimming and J lost 4 bases, with 13 bases between them. The CDR3 runs 13 residues. Germline CDR1 is MNHEY and CDR2 is SVGAGI. The CDR3 loop is CASNFGDLYGYTF. The CDR3 nucleotides read TGTGCCAGCAATTTCGGGGACCTCTATGGCTACACCTTC.

The V call is TRBV11-1, the J call TRBJ2-5; 9 nucleotides agree with TRBD1. CDR3 length: 17 residues. The trim removed 6 bases at V and 2 bases at J, leaving 13 bases unmatched. Germline CDR1 reads SGHAT; CDR2 reads FQDESV (reference sequence). CDR3 bases: TGTGCCAGCAGACCCTCGCTCGACAGGGGGGGACAAGAGACCCAGTACTTC. Translated: CASRPSLDRGGQETQYF.

The chain has TRBV11-1 and TRBJ2-7; 8 nucleotides align to TRBD2. Trimming took 3 bases from V and 2 from J; bases not matched to a gene: 3. This CDR3 is built from 14 residues. The V gene's germline CDR1 is SGHAT and CDR2 FQDESV (reference sequence). The CDR3 region is CASSLGLEAYEQYF. For the CDR3, the DNA is TGTGCCAGCAGCTTGGGACTAGAAGCCTACGAGCAGTACTTC.

Details on this clonotype: The missing conserved phenylalanine or tryptophan at the end of this CDR3 makes a read error likely. No DNA is shown, since the ends of the CDR3 on it are uncertain; the CDR3 is the one TCRdb lists. CDR3 in amino acids: CASSQDVAGLAG. This rearrangement joins TRBV4-3 to TRBJ2-7; the listed D gene, TRBD2, was not tested against the DNA. Germline V gene sequence: CDR1 LGHNA, CDR2 YSLEER. The CDR3 numbers 12 amino acids, ends counted.

This clonotype showed up just a few times. V usage is TRBV7-2 and J usage is TRBJ1-2; 9 positions match TRBD1. The CDR3 contains 13 residues. Germline V gives CDR1 SGHTA, CDR2 FQGNSA. V was pared by 4 bases and J by 9 bases, with 6 bases of the junction left unmatched. The CDR3 region is CASSSGTGSRYTF. Here the CDR3 DNA reads TGTGCCAGCAGCTCAGGGACAGGGAGTCGCTACACCTTC.

This clonotype was observed a few times. The rearrangement uses TRBV2 and TRBJ2-4; D is undetermined. V was pared by 6 bases and J by 6 bases, with 15 bases between. Germline CDR1 SNHLY, CDR2 FYNNEI. CDR3 length: 14 amino acids. This chain's CDR3 is CASSPVETGNIQYF. As DNA, the CDR3 is TGTGCCAGCAGCCCCGTGGAAACTGGAAACATTCAGTACTTC.

This rearrangement joins TRBV7-9 to TRBJ1-4; the D is unclear. Trimming stripped 2 bases from V and 7 bases from J, with 11 bases between. The CDR3 extends over 14 amino acids. CDR1 is SEHNR, CDR2 FQNEAQ, per germline (reference sequence). In DNA, the CDR3 is TGTGCCAGCAGCTTAAGTTTACCGGGTGAAAAACTGTTTTTT. Translating it yields CASSLSLPGEKLFF.

The V call is TRBV2, the J call TRBJ1-2; D gene uncertain. Trimming cost V 7 bases and J 7 bases, with 16 bases left between them. Per the germline V gene, CDR1 is SNHLY and CDR2 is FYNNEI. The length of the CDR3 is 13 residues. The chain's CDR3 is CASIGAMESGYTF. As DNA, the CDR3 is TGTGCCAGCATAGGAGCTATGGAGAGTGGCTACACCTTC.

In this sample, this clonotype turned up many times. The V and J genes are TRBV3-1 and TRBJ2-7, with D tentatively TRBD2 (6 bases). This CDR3 contains 15 residues. The V gene's germline CDR1 is LGHDT and CDR2 YNNKEL (reference sequence). V lost 0 bases and J 3 bases, leaving 12 bases between the germline ends. The CDR3 here is CASSQEPREVYEQYF. The CDR3 DNA sequence: TGTGCCAGCAGCCAAGAGCCCAGGGAGGTCTACGAGCAGTACTTC.

This clonotype was counted many times. The chain combines TRBV6-4 with TRBJ1-1; 8 bases line up with TRBD1. V shed 6 bases and J 6 bases; nucleotides not matched to a gene: 9. Germline lookup yields CDR1 MRHNA and CDR2 SNTAGT. CDR3 length: 14 residues. In nucleotides, the CDR3 is TGTGCCAGCAGGGAAAAGACAGGGGACCCTGAAGCTTTCTTT. This codes for CASREKTGDPEAFF.

This chain links TRBV20-1 with TRBJ2-3, with D hard to call. The CDR3 covers 11 residues. Per germline, CDR1 DFQATT and CDR2 SNEGSKA (reference sequence). The ends were cut back, 3 bases at V and 5 bases at J, with 6 bases in the middle. Here the CDR3 DNA reads TGCAGTGCTAGCCCCCAAGATACGCAGTATTTT. Translation: CSASPQDTQYF.

This chain links TRBV11-2 with TRBJ2-5, with 8 bases matching TRBD2. V trimming: 1 base; J trimming: 4 bases; junction bases outside the gene matches: 5. The CDR3 runs to 15 residues. Germline CDR1 SGHAT, CDR2 FQNNGV. The CDR3 region is CASSLVIAGIETQYF. CDR3 coding DNA: TGTGCCAGCAGCTTAGTAATAGCGGGGATAGAGACCCAGTACTTC.

The CDR3 nucleotides are TGTGCCTGGAGTGCAGGTAGCGGCATAGATACGCAGTATTTT. Encoded protein: CAWSAGSGIDTQYF. The genes are TRBV30 and TRBJ2-3; TRBD2 might be the D (6 bases). The CDR3 runs to 14 residues. The germline V gene has CDR1 GTSNPN and CDR2 SVGIG (reference sequence). Trimming left V 1 base short and J 5 bases short, with 13 bases between.

The chain carries TRBV29-1 and TRBJ1-2; 9 bases align to TRBD1. Germline trimming cut 7 bases from V and 4 bases from J; bases unmatched to any gene: 7. The CDR3 length is 13 residues. The germline gives CDR1 SQVTM, CDR2 ANQGSEA. CDR3 sequence: CSALGDRAYGYTF. Here the CDR3 DNA reads TGCAGCGCGCTGGGGGACAGGGCCTATGGCTACACCTTC.

The J gene is TRBJ2-5, the V gene TRBV12-5; D call uncertain. Trimming pared 6 bases from V and 5 bases from J, leaving 7 bases between. Germline V gene sequence: CDR1 LGHNT, CDR2 FRNRAP. The CDR3 sequence is 11 residues long. The CDR3 reads CASGDTETQYF. For the CDR3, the DNA is TGTGCTAGTGGAGACACGGAGACCCAGTACTTC.

The chain recombines TRBV7-6 with TRBJ2-3; D ambiguous. The CDR3 totals 12 residues. CDR1 SGHVS and CDR2 FNYEAQ come from the germline V gene. Trimming cost V 4 bases and J 1 base, with 3 bases left between them. The CDR3 loop reads CASSSRTDTQYF. CDR3 DNA sequence: TGTGCCAGCAGCTCTCGCACAGATACGCAGTATTTT.

J is TRBJ2-1 and V is TRBV9; the D is unclear. The V gene lost 4 bases and the J gene lost 6 bases, with 20 bases spanning the gap. Per germline, CDR1 SGDLS and CDR2 YYNGEE. The CDR3 runs to 16 residues. CDR3 sequence reads: CASSPHPSAISNEQFF. DNA of the CDR3: TGTGCCAGCAGCCCCCATCCGAGCGCAATCTCCAATGAGCAGTTCTTC.

This clonotype was seen a handful of times. It may be a read error: a sequence one base away is much more abundant. The chain joins TRBV14 to TRBJ2-1; unclear D gene. Germline V gene data show CDR1 as SGHDN and CDR2 as FVKESK. Deletions cut 6 bases from V and 10 bases from J, with 10 bases between. This CDR3 region has 11 residues. The CDR3 DNA sequence: TGTGCCAGCAGACGACTGGACGAGCAGTTCTTC. This sequence encodes CASRRLDEQFF.